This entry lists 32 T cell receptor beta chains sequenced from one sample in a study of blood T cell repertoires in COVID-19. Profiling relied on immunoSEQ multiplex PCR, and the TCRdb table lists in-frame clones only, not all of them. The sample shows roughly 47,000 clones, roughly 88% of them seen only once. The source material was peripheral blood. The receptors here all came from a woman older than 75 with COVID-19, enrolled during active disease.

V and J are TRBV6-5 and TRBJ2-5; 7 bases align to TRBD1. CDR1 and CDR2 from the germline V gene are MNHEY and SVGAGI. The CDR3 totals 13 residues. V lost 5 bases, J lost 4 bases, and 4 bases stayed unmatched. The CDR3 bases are TGTGCCAGCAGTCCGAGACAGGGAGAGACCCAGTACTTC. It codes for CASSPRQGETQYF.

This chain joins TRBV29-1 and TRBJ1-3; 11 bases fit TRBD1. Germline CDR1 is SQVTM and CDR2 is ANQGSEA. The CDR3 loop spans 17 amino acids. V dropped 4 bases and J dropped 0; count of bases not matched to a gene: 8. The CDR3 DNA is TGCAGCGTTGCCTCAAGGGACAGGGGGGCCTCTGGAAACACCATATATTTT. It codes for CSVASRDRGASGNTIYF.

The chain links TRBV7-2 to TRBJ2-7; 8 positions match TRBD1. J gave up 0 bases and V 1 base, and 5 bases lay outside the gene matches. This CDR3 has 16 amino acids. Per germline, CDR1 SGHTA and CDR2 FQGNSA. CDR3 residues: CASSLVSTGGSYEQYF. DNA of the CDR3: TGTGCCAGCAGCTTAGTTTCAACAGGGGGCTCCTACGAGCAGTACTTC.

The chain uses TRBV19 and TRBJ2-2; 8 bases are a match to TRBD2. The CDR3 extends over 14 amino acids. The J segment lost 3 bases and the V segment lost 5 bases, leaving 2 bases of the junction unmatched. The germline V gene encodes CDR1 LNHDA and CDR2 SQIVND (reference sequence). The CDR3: CASSSSGYTGELFF. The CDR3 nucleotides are TGTGCCAGTAGTTCTAGCGGGTACACCGGGGAGCTGTTTTTT. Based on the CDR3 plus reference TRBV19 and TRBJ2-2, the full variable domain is DGGITQSPKYLFRKEGQNVTLSCEQNLNHDAMYWYRQDPGQGLRLIYYSQIVNDFQKGDIAEGYSVSREKKESFPLTVTSAQKNPTAFYLCASSSSGYTGELFFGEGSRLTVL.

In nucleotides, the CDR3 is TGTGCCAGCAGCTTACCCGGGGGAGTCGGCACCGGGGAGCTGTTTTTT. This codes for CASSLPGGVGTGELFF. The genes are TRBV7-2 and TRBJ2-2; TRBD2 is a possible D gene (6 bases). Germline loops: CDR1 SGHTA, CDR2 FQGNSA. The CDR3 loop spans 16 amino acids. Between the trimmed V and J ends, which lost 2 bases and 4 bases, there was a span of 14 bases.

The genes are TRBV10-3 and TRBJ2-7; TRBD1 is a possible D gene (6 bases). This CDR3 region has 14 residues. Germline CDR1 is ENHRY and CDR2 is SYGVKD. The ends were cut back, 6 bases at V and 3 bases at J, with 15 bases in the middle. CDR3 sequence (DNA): TGTGCCATCAGCCCGAGTAGACAGGTCTACGAGCAGTACTTC. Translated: CAISPSRQVYEQYF.

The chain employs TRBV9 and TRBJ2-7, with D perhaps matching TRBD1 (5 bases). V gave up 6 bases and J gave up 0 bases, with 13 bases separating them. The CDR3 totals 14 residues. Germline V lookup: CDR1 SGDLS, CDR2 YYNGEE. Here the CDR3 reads CASTQGALSYEQYF. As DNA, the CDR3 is TGTGCCAGCACGCAGGGCGCCCTCTCCTACGAGCAGTACTTC.

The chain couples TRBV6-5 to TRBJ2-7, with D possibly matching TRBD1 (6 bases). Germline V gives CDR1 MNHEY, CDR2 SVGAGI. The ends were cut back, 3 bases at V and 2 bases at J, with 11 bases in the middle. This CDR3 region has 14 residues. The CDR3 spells CASSYQQGTYEQYF. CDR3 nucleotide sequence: TGTGCCAGCAGTTATCAACAGGGTACCTACGAGCAGTACTTC.

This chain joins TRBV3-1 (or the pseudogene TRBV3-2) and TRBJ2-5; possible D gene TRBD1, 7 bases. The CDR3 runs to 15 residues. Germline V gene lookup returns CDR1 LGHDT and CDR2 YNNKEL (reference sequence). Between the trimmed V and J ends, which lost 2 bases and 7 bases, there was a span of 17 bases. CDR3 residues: CASSQPRDSEGTQYF. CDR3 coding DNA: TGTGCCAGCAGCCAACCGCGGGACAGCGAGGGGACCCAGTACTTC.

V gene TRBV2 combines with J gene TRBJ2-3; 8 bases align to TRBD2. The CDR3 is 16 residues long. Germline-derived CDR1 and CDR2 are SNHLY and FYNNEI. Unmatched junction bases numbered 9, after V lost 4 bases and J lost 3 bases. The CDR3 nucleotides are TGTGCCAGCAGTGTACGCGGGGGGCCCCGTACAGATACGCAGTATTTT. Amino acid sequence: CASSVRGGPRTDTQYF.

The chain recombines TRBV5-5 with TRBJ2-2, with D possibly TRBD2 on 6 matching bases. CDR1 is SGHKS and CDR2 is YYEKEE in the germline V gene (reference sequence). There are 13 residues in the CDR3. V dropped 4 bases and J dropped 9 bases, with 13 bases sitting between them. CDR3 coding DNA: TGTGCCAGCAGCGGGGACTTCTTCAGGGAGCTGTTTTTT. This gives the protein CASSGDFFRELFF. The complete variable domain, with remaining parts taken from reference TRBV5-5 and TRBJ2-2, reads DAGVTQSPTHLIKTRGQQVTLRCSPISGHKSVSWYQQVLGQGPQFIFQYYEKEERGRGNFPDRFSARQFPNYSSELNVNALLLGDSALYLCASSGDFFRELFFGEGSRLTVL.

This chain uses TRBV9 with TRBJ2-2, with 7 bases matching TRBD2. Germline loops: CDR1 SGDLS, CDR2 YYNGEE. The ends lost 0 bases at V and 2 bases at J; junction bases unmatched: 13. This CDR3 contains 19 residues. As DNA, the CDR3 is TGTGCCAGCAGCGTAGTTTCAGCTAGCGGCACCCCTAACACCGGGGAGCTGTTTTTT. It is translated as CASSVVSASGTPNTGELFF.

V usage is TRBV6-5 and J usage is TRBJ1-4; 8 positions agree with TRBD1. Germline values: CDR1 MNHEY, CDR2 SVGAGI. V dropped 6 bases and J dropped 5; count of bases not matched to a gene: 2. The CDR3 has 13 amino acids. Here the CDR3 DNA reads TGTGCCAGCAGAAGGACAGGGAATGAAAAACTGTTTTTT. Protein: CASRRTGNEKLFF.

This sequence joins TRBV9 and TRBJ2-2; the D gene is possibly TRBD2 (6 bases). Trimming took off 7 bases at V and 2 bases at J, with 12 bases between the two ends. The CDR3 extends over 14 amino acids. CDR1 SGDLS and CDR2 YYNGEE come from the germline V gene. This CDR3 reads CASAAGTNTGELFF. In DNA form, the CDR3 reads TGTGCCAGCGCTGCCGGGACTAACACCGGGGAGCTGTTTTTT.

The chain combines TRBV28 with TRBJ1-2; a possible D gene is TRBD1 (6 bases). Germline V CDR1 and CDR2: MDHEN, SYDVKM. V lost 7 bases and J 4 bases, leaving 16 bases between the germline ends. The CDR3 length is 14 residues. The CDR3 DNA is TGTGCCAGCACCTATGGGGGCCCCGGCTATGGCTACACCTTC. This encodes CASTYGGPGYGYTF.

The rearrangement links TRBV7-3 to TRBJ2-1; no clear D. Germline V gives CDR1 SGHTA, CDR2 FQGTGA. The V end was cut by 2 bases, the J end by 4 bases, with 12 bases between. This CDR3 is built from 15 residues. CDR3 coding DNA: TGTGCCAGCAGCTTAGCCCGAGGCCCTTACAATGAGCAGTTCTTC. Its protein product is CASSLARGPYNEQFF.

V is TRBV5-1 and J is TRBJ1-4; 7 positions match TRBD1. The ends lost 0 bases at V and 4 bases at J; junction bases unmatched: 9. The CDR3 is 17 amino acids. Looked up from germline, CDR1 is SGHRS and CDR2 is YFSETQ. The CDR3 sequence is CASSLASGTAVNEKLFF. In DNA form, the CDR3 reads TGCGCCAGCAGCTTGGCTTCCGGGACAGCTGTTAATGAAAAACTGTTTTTT.

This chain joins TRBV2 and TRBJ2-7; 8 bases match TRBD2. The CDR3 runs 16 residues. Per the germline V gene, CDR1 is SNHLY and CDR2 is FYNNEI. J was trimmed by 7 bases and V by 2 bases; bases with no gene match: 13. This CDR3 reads CASSEQGLVAPWEQYF. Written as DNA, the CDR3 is TGTGCCAGCAGTGAACAGGGACTAGTGGCCCCCTGGGAGCAGTACTTC.

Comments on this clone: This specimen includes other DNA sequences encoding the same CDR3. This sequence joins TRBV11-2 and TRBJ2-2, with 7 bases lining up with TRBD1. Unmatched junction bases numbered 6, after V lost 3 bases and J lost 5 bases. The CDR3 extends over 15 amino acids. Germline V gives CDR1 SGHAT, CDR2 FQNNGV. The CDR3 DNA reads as TGTGCCAGCAGCTTCCGGGACAGAACAACCGGGGAGCTGTTTTTT. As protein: CASSFRDRTTGELFF.

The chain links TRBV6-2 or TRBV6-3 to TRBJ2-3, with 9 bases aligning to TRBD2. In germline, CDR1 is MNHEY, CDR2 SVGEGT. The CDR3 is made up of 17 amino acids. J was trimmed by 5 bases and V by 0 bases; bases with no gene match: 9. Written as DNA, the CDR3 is TGTGCCAGCAGTTACTCGAGGCTAGCGGGGCCGGTAGATACGCAGTATTTT. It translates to CASSYSRLAGPVDTQYF.

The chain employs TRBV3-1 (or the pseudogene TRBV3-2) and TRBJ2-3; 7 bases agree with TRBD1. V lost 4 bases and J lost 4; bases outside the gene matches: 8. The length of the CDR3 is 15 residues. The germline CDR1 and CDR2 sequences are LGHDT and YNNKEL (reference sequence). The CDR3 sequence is CASSPRDRRPDTQYF. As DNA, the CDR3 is TGTGCCAGCAGCCCCCGGGACAGAAGACCAGATACGCAGTATTTT.

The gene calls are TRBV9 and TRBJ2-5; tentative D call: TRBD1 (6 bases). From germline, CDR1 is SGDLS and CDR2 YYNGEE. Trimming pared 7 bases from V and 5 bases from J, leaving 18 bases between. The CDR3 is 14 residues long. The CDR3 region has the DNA TGTGCCAGCGGCCGGGACAATCCGGGGGAGACCCAGTACTTC. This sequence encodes CASGRDNPGETQYF.

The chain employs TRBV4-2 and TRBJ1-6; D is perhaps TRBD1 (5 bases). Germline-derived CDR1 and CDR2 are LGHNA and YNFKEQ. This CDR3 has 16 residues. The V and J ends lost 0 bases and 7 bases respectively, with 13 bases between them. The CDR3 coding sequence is TGTGCCAGCAGCCAAGATCAGGGCAAGGGGAATTCACCCCTCCACTTT. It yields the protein CASSQDQGKGNSPLHF.

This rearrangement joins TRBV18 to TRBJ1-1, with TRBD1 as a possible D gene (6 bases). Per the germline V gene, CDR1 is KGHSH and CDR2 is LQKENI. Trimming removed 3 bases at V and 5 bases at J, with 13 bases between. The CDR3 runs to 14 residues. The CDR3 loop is CASSPPGERTEAFF. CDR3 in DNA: TGTGCCAGCTCACCGCCAGGGGAGAGGACTGAAGCTTTCTTT.

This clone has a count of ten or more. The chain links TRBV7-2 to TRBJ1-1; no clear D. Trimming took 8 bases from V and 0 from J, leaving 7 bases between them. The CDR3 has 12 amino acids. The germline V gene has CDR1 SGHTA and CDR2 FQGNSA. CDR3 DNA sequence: TGTGCCAGCCAACGGGTGAACACTGAAGCTTTCTTT. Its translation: CASQRVNTEAFF.

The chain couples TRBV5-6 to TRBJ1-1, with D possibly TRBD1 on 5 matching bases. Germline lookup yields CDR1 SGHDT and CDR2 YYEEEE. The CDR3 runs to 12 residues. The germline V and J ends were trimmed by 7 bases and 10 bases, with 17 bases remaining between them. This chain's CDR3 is CASGRSSGGAFF. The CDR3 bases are TGTGCCAGCGGACGGTCCTCCGGGGGAGCTTTCTTT.

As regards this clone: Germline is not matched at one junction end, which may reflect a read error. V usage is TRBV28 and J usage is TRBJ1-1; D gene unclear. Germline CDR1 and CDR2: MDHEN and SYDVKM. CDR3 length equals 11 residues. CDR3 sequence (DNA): TGTGCCAGCAGTGTGATTACTGGAGCTTTCTTT. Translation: CASSVITGAFF. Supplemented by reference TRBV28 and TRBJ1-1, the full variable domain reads DVKVTQSSRYLVKRTGEKVFLECVQDMDHENMFWYRQDPGLGLRLIYFSYDVKMKEKGDIPEGYSVSREKKERFSLILESASTNQTSMYLCASSVITGAFFGQGTRLTVV.

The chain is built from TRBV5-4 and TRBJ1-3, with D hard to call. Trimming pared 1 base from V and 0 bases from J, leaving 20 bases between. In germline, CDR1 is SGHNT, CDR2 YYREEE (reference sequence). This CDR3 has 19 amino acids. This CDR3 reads CASSLSLRTQLNSGNTIYF. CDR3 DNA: TGTGCCAGCAGCTTGTCATTACGAACACAGCTAAACTCTGGAAACACCATATATTTT.

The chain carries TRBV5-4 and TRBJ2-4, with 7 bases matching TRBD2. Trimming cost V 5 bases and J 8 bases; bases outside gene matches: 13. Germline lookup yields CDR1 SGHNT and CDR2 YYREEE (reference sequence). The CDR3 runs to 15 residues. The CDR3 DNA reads TGTGCCAGCAGTTCGTTTAGCGGGCCCGGGGACATTCAGTACTTC. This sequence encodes CASSSFSGPGDIQYF.

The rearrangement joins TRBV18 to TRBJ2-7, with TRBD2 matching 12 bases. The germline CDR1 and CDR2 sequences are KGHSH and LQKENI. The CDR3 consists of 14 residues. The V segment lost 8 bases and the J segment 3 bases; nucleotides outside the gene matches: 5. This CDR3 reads CASRATSGSYEQYF. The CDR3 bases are TGTGCCAGCCGTGCGACTAGCGGGAGCTACGAGCAGTACTTC.

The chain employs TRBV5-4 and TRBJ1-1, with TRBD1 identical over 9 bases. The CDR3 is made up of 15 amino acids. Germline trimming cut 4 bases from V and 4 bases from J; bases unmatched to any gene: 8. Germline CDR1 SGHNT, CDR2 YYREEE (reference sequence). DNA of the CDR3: TGTGCCAGCAGCCCACGACAGGGGGGAGGCACTGAAGCTTTCTTT. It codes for CASSPRQGGGTEAFF.

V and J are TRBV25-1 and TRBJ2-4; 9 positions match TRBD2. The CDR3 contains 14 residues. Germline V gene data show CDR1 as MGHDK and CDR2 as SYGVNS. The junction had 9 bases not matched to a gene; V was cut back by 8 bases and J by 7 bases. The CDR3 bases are TGTGCCAGCGGGCCTGCGGGAGGGAGGAACATTCAGTACTTC. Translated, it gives CASGPAGGRNIQYF.